These T cell receptor beta chains were read from a single sample in a study of high-grade serous ovarian cancer treatment subgroups. TCRdb's copy holds only in-frame clones and misses some; the assay was immunoSEQ multiplex PCR. The table includes around 7,700 clones, about 69% detected once. Sequenced: tumor tissue. Receptors were obtained from a human donor with high-grade serous ovarian cancer. CDR3s include the opening cysteine and the closing phenylalanine or tryptophan. The D gene is left open where the match is weak. The listing skips clone size in some rows; elsewhere it reads once, few, many or a size class.

clone size	V gene	D gene	J gene	CDR3 protein	CDR3 DNA
.	TRBV6-5	TRBD2	TRBJ2-1	CASSWTSGNNEQFF	TGTGCCAGCAGTTGGACTAGCGGGAACAATGAGCAGTTCTTC
.	TRBV20-1	.	TRBJ2-2	CSAIGTGELFF	TGCAGTGCCATCGGGACCGGGGAGCTGTTTTTT
.	TRBV25-1	TRBD2	TRBJ2-7	CASSESGSSNEQYF	TGTGCCAGCAGTGAAAGCGGGAGTTCCAACGAGCAGTACTTC
once	TRBV15	.	TRBJ1-2	CATSSGSNNYGYTF	TGTGCCACCAGCAGCGGATCTAATAACTATGGCTACACCTTC
few	TRBV14	.	TRBJ2-5	CASSSTIRRQETQYF	TGTGCCAGCAGCTCAACCATCCGTAGGCAAGAGACCCAGTACTTC
.	TRBV7-8	TRBD2	TRBJ2-7	CASSQGLAERSYEQYF	TGTGCCAGCAGCCAAGGACTAGCGGAGAGGTCCTACGAGCAGTACTTC
.	TRBV7-3	.	TRBJ2-3	CASSLNLDRQYF	TGTGCCAGCAGCTTAAATCTAGACAGGCAGTATTTT
.	TRBV30	.	TRBJ1-6	CAGSGEPHSPLHF	TGTGCCGGCAGTGGGGAACCCCATTCACCCCTCCACTTT
.	TRBV5-6	TRBD2	TRBJ2-1	CASLGLAGRGEQFF	TGTGCCAGCCTCGGACTAGCGGGACGAGGAGAGCAGTTCTTC
.	TRBV27	TRBD1	TRBJ2-7	CASKRQGPYEQYF	TGTGCCAGCAAGAGACAGGGGCCCTACGAGCAGTACTTC
.	TRBV5-1	.	TRBJ2-2	CASSYLAAANTGELFF	TGCGCCAGCAGCTACTTAGCGGCAGCGAACACCGGGGAGCTGTTTTTT
medium-sized	TRBV10-1	TRBD2	TRBJ2-2	CAIRVAGEGAGELFF	TGCGCCATCCGGGTAGCGGGAGAGGGGGCCGGGGAGCTGTTTTTT
.	TRBV5-1	TRBD1	TRBJ2-7	CASSLGQGIYEQYF	TGCGCCAGCAGCTTGGGACAGGGAATCTACGAGCAGTACTTC
.	TRBV6-5	.	TRBJ2-6	CASSYSPRGANVLTF	TGTGCCAGCAGTTACTCTCCCCGTGGGGCCAACGTCCTGACTTTC
medium-sized	TRBV28	TRBD1	TRBJ1-2	CASSYQGAWVGGYTF	TGTGCCAGCAGTTACCAGGGGGCGTGGGTCGGGGGCTACACCTTC
.	TRBV6-5	.	TRBJ1-2	CASSYWGPSGNYGYTF	TGTGCCAGCAGTTACTGGGGCCCCAGCGGGAACTATGGCTACACCTTC
.	TRBV4-1	TRBD2	TRBJ2-3	CASSNSGRALNTQYF	TGCGCCAGCAGTAATAGCGGGAGGGCACTGAATACGCAGTATTTT
once	TRBV9	TRBD1	TRBJ1-2	CASSVGTGDAYGYTF	TGTGCCAGCAGCGTAGGGACAGGGGATGCCTATGGCTACACCTTC
.	TRBV11-2	.	TRBJ1-4	CASSRTVATNEKLFF	TGTGCCAGCAGCCGGACGGTTGCAACTAATGAAAAACTGTTTTTT
few	TRBV4-1	.	TRBJ2-7	CASSQAQLGGVYEQYF	TGTGCCAGCAGCCAAGCCCAGTTAGGGGGTGTCTACGAGCAGTACTTC
.	TRBV5-1	.	TRBJ1-1	CASSFDVNTEAFF	TGCGCCAGCAGCTTTGACGTGAACACTGAAGCTTTCTTT
.	TRBV14	TRBD1	TRBJ1-6	CASSQYPGQGPNSPLHF	TGTGCCAGCAGCCAATACCCGGGACAGGGACCTAATTCACCCCTCCACTTT
.	TRBV6-6	.	TRBJ2-2	CASREDTGELFF	TGTGCCAGCAGGGAGGACACCGGGGAGCTGTTTTTT
.	TRBV4-2	TRBD2	TRBJ2-1	CASSQDPLAGDFYNEQFF	TGTGCCAGCAGCCAAGACCCCTTAGCGGGAGACTTCTACAATGAGCAGTTCTTC
.	TRBV7-2	TRBD1	TRBJ1-1	CASSSYRGSSTNTEAFF	TGTGCCAGCAGCTCCTACAGGGGTTCGTCGACAAACACTGAAGCTTTCTTT
once	TRBV10-2	.	TRBJ1-1	CASVQLGGTEAFF	TGCGCCAGCGTCCAACTGGGGGGCACTGAAGCTTTCTTT
few	TRBV11-3	.	TRBJ2-1	CASSLQNSYNEQFF	TGTGCCAGCAGCTTACAGAACTCCTACAATGAGCAGTTCTTC
.	TRBV16	.	TRBJ2-3	CASSQSMDTQYF	TGTGCCAGCAGCCAATCGATGGATACGCAGTATTTT
.	TRBV14	TRBD2	TRBJ2-3	CASSQTFSGSEVTDTQYF	TGTGCCAGCAGCCAAACCTTTAGCGGGAGCGAAGTCACAGATACGCAGTATTTT
.	TRBV6-5	.	TRBJ2-7	CASSYSPSNVYEQYF	TGTGCCAGCAGTTACTCTCCTAGCAATGTCTACGAGCAGTACTTC
.	TRBV2	.	TRBJ1-1	CASSITGSAFF	TGTGCCAGCAGCATCACAGGGTCGGCTTTCTTT
.	TRBV5-1	.	TRBJ1-6	CASNDGGNSPLHF	TGCGCCAGCAACGACGGGGGAAATTCACCCCTCCACTTT
few	TRBV9	.	TRBJ2-7	CASSVERSSYEQYF	TGTGCCAGCAGCGTAGAACGGAGCTCCTACGAGCAGTACTTC
.	TRBV11-1	TRBD2	TRBJ2-3	CASSSGYPSGLARDTQYF	TGTGCCAGCAGCTCGGGCTACCCCTCGGGACTAGCTAGGGATACGCAGTATTTT
.	TRBV11-3	TRBD1	TRBJ1-1	CASSLDSKFRAGGNTEAFF	TGTGCCAGCAGCTTAGATTCGAAGTTTCGGGCAGGGGGAAACACTGAAGCTTTCTTT
.	TRBV4-3	.	TRBJ2-7	CASSPGPGAGAPYEQYF	TGCGCCAGCAGCCCCGGGCCAGGGGCAGGGGCCCCCTACGAGCAGTACTTC
once	TRBV4-2	TRBD1	TRBJ1-4	CASSQLLDRGGEKLFF	TGTGCCAGCAGCCAACTCCTGGACAGGGGGGGTGAAAAACTGTTTTTT
.	TRBV7-3	TRBD1	TRBJ1-1	CASSLGTGLLNTEAFF	TGTGCCAGCAGCTTGGGGACAGGGCTTTTGAACACTGAAGCTTTCTTT
few	TRBV7-3	TRBD2	TRBJ2-1	CASSLRPGGDEQFF	TGTGCCAGCAGCTTAAGGCCGGGGGGGGATGAGCAGTTCTTC
.	TRBV25-1	.	TRBJ2-7	CASSRNGEQYF	TGTGCCAGCAGCCGAAACGGCGAGCAGTACTTC
few	TRBV2	.	TRBJ2-7	CASSEATEQYF	TGTGCCAGCAGTGAAGCAACGGAGCAGTACTTC
few	TRBV6-5	.	TRBJ1-1	CASSGGWTEAFF	TGTGCCAGCAGCGGAGGCTGGACTGAAGCTTTCTTT
few	TRBV27	TRBD2	TRBJ2-7	CASSLWGGVPYEQYF	TGTGCCAGCAGTTTATGGGGAGGGGTCCCCTACGAGCAGTACTTC
few	TRBV7-3	.	TRBJ2-2	CASTPDGYGRGELFF	TGTGCCAGCACCCCCGACGGGTATGGGCGAGGGGAGCTGTTTTTT
once	TRBV5-8	TRBD1	TRBJ1-2	CASRTTGGLNYGYTF	TGTGCCAGCAGAACGACAGGGGGGCTTAACTATGGCTACACCTTC
.	TRBV10-3	.	TRBJ1-5	CAISEGRQPQHF	TGTGCCATCAGTGAAGGTCGGCAGCCCCAGCATTTT
.	TRBV28	TRBD1	TRBJ2-7	CASSWTGRHYRYEQYF	TGTGCCAGCAGTTGGACAGGGCGCCACTACCGCTACGAGCAGTACTTC
.	TRBV7-9	.	TRBJ1-6	CASSLGGPYNSPLHF	TGTGCCAGCAGCTTAGGGGGACCCTATAATTCACCCCTCCACTTT
few	TRBV30	.	TRBJ1-1	CAWSSSLNTEAFF	TGTGCCTGGAGTTCGTCCCTGAACACTGAAGCTTTCTTT
.	TRBV7-2	TRBD1	TRBJ2-1	CASSLGGQVDEQFF	TGTGCCAGCAGCTTAGGAGGACAGGTGGATGAGCAGTTCTTC
.	TRBV6-1	TRBD2	TRBJ2-7	CASSESGREHEQYF	TGTGCCAGCAGTGAAAGCGGGAGAGAACACGAGCAGTACTTC